The subject of this entry is one T cell receptor beta chain. Patients at the Seattle site were enrolled during active infection and followed longitudinally. The sample originates from a study of blood T cell repertoires in COVID-19. About the research overall: Samples representing acute and convalescent COVID-19 were sourced from the United States, Italy and Spain. PBMCs, B-cell-depleted T cells, or T cells were the source of the cDNA or gDNA that made up the material.

In the original analysis: Reference gene primer amplification in the assay estimated nucleated cell counts. Repertoires were generated with immunoSEQ multiplex PCR, while TCRdb's copy carries only in-frame clones and drops some. V, J and clone size reflect that table, while D and trimming were determined from the DNA. Here the sample spans about 500,000 clones, 85% to 90% being singletons. The CDR3 consists of 16 residues. V lost 2 bases to trimming and J lost 2 bases; unmatched junction nucleotides: 9. Germline CDR1 reads SGHDN; CDR2 reads FVKESK. Material for sequencing was peripheral blood. The TCR was taken from a man aged 18 to 35 with COVID-19, enrolled during active disease. The rearrangement links TRBV14 to TRBJ2-7, with 7 nucleotides matching TRBD2. The chain's CDR3 is CASSQLGRGLAYEQYF. The CDR3, as DNA: TGTGCCAGCAGCCAACTTGGGCGGGGGTTAGCCTACGAGCAGTACTTC.